Sequencing of this T cell receptor (beta chain) was carried out in a study of blood T cell repertoires in COVID-19. The CDR3 loop spans 16 amino acids. Germline CDR1 MDHEN, CDR2 SYDVKM. After removal of 7 bases from V and 7 bases from J, the junction contained 7 bases not matched to a gene. Some clones are missing from TCRdb's copy, which holds only in-frame ones; the method was immunoSEQ multiplex PCR. This repertoire shows approximately 470,000 clones, roughly 90% found once; its top ten account for under 0.75%. Donors in Cohort 3 who had recovered were those with two negative PCRs, healthcare professional clearance, or resolution of their symptoms.

The chain has TRBV28 and TRBJ2-1; 16 positions agree with TRBD2. This sequence was found in a woman aged 18-29 years who had recovered from COVID-19. The sequencing input was PBMCs or T cells enriched from blood (not recorded which). The CDR3 sequence: CASTLGLAGGENEQFF. CDR3 bases: TGTGCCAGCACCTTGGGACTAGCGGGGGGGGAGAATGAGCAGTTCTTC.